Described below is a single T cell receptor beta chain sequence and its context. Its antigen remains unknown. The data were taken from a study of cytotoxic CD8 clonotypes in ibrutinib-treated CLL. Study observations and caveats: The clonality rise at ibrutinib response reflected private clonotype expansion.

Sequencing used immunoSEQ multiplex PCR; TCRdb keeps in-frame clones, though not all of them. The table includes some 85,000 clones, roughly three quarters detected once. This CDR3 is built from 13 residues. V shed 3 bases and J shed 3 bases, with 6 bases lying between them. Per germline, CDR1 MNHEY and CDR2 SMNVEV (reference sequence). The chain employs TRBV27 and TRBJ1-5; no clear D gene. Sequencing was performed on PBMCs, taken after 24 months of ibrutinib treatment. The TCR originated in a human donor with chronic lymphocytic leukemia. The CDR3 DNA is TGTGCCAGCAGTTTCATCATCAATCAGCCCCAGCATTTT. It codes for CASSFIINQPQHF.